This T cell receptor beta chain was profiled in a study of CD8 T cells in ankylosing spondylitis. General study points: Peripheral blood held disease-linked clones only at relatively low frequency, and these were CD8+. Earlier reports found some motif variants in synovial fluid and blood in reactive arthritis. In ankylosing spondylitis blood, a motif of roughly 8 highly homologous TCR beta variants appeared characteristic.

The V gene's germline CDR1 is SGHRS and CDR2 YFSETQ. CDR3 length: 22 residues. J gave up 1 base and V 2 bases, and 26 bases lay outside the gene matches. Library preparation for TCR beta used quantitative 5'-RACE with molecular barcodes. From the 5' RACE reads, TCRdb called clonotypes with MiXCR, one entry per CDR3 protein. The table records about 840,000 distinct CDR3 sequences, around 11% of them present only once. There are a few counts of this clonotype. The antigen is unknown. The rearrangement joins TRBV5-1 to TRBJ2-7, with TRBD1 matching over 8 bases. The TCR was taken from a male donor with ankylosing spondylitis. Sequencing was done on a sample of blood, either unsorted or a sorted T cell fraction (not recorded which). This CDR3 is CASSFYVGTGRSGSENSYEQYF. Written as DNA, the CDR3 is TGCGCCAGCAGCTTCTATGTCGGGACAGGACGATCCGGTAGCGAAAATTCCTACGAGCAGTACTTC.